This is a list of T cell receptor beta chains from one sample in a study of T cell responses to AZD1222 COVID-19 vaccine. The assay was immunoSEQ multiplex PCR, and TCRdb's table has in-frame clones only and misses some. The table has 250,000 to 300,000 clones, 90% to 95% seen once; the top ten hold around 0.57%. This specimen was peripheral blood, taken 28 days after the second AZD1222 dose. The source of these receptors is an adult who received the AZD1222 COVID-19 vaccine. Both conserved end residues are part of each CDR3.

J gene	V gene	CDR3 protein
TRBJ1-1	TRBV15	CATSREGFLNTEAFF
TRBJ1-3	TRBV28	CASGLSGNTIYF
TRBJ1-2	TRBV7-9	CASSLNREVNGYTF
TRBJ2-7	TRBV28	CASSRPVSSYEQYF
TRBJ2-2	TRBV7-2	CASSPTRDRANTGELFF
TRBJ1-2	TRBV7-9	CASSLISGRWGYTF
TRBJ2-7	TRBV5-4	CASSSSGVYEQYF
TRBJ2-1	TRBV29-1	CSVLVSSSEQFF
TRBJ1-2	TRBV9	CASSALSYGYTF
TRBJ1-5	TRBV28	CASSLRGRSNQPQHF
TRBJ2-7	TRBV6-5	CASSYSGPRSAYEQYF
TRBJ1-5	TRBV28	CASSLTGTHQPQHF
TRBJ1-2	TRBV6-2/TRBV6-3	CASSSGGVYGYTF
TRBJ2-1	TRBV12-3/TRBV12-4	CASRGGVEQFF
TRBJ2-3	TRBV6-2/TRBV6-3	CASRYRLGSTDTQYF
TRBJ2-2	TRBV4-1	CASSPRSGELFF
TRBJ1-1	TRBV3-1/TRBV3-2	CASSLGRTEAFF
TRBJ1-2	TRBV28	CASGTGGPITNYGYTF
TRBJ2-2	TRBV5-6	CASSLQGNGPTGELFF
TRBJ2-2	TRBV19	CASSPGLAGGRNTGELFF
TRBJ1-5	TRBV18	CASSRGGGSNQPQHF
TRBJ1-6	TRBV3-1/TRBV3-2	CASSDAGHPYSPLHF
TRBJ2-7	TRBV28	CASSLAMFKQYF
TRBJ1-4	TRBV10-1	CAETRTGVVLFF
TRBJ2-7	TRBV28	CASRASGGSSYEQYF
TRBJ2-7	TRBV6-5	CASSIREGAYEQYF
TRBJ2-2	TRBV12-3/TRBV12-4	CASSQQTGKLFF
TRBJ2-5	TRBV7-6	CASSRPAETQYF
TRBJ1-3	TRBV19	CASSMGQFSGNTIYF
TRBJ2-7	TRBV18	CASSPITSGSGEQYF
TRBJ1-3	TRBV5-6	CASSKDRGSGNTIYF
TRBJ2-7	TRBV7-3	CASSSARAPLTEQYF
TRBJ2-7	TRBV28	CASTLGRSYEQYF
TRBJ2-2	TRBV7-2	CASSLGDRGFTGELFF
TRBJ1-1	TRBV5-6	CASSLSPTTNTEAFF
TRBJ1-1	TRBV25-1	CASSETGWNTEAFF
TRBJ1-5	TRBV2	CASTWDSGNQPQHF